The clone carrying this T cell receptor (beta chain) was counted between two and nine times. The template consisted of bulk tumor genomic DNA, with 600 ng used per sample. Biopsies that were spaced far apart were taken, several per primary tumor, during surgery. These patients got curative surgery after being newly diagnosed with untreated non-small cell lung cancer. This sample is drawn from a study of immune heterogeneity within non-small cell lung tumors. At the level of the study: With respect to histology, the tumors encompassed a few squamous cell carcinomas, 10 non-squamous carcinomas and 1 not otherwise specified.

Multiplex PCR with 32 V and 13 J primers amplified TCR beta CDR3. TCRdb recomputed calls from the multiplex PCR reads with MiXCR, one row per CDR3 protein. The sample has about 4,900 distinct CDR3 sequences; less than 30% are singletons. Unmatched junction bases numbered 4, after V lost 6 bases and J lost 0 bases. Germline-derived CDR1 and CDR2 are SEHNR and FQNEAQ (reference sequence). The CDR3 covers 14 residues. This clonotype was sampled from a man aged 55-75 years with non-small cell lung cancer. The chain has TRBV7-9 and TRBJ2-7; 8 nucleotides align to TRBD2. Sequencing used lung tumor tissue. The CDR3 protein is CASSAGGSSYEQYF. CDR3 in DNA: TGTGCCAGCAGTGCGGGAGGATCCTCCTACGAGCAGTACTTC.